This T cell receptor beta chain was documented in a study of blood T cell repertoires in COVID-19. Turning to the study itself: Samples of COVID-19 (acute and convalescent) were obtained from the United States, Italy and Spain. T cells, B-cell-depleted T cells, or PBMCs provided the cDNA or gDNA that served as material.

Authors' analysis steps: Counts of nucleated cells, estimated from reference gene primer amplification, were obtained. This table comes from immunoSEQ multiplex PCR, and its TCRdb copy is limited to in-frame clones, with some not included. That table furnishes V, J and clone size, whereas the DNA furnished D and trimming. Seen here are about 69,000 clones, 85% to 90% observed once, and the top ten hold roughly 2.9%. Trimming pared 4 bases from V and 7 bases from J, leaving 13 bases between. CDR3 length equals 14 residues. The germline gives CDR1 WNHNN, CDR2 SYGVQD (reference sequence). The rearrangement links TRBV10-1 to TRBJ1-4; D gene ambiguous. The source of this sequence is a man aged 80 or over with acute or convalescent COVID-19. The specimen was peripheral blood. The CDR3, as DNA: TGCGCCAGCAGTGGTGGAGGGTCGGGTGAAAAACTGTTTTTT. Its translation: CASSGGGSGEKLFF.